This T cell receptor beta chain is from a study of CXCR3-negative and CXCR3-positive naive CD8 T cells. Study as a whole: The total count of TRB reads reached 120 million to 150 million, and each library contributed about 1.5 +/- 0.3 million.

It was by 5' RACE with UMI labels that the TRB cDNA libraries were prepared. With the 5' RACE reads reprocessed, TCRdb shows one record per CDR3 protein and no DNA. The specimen's table records 100,000 to 150,000 distinct CDR3 sequences. Identification of naive CD8+ T cells rested on CD45RO-CCR7+CD27+CD95- status. The CDR3 is 12 residues long. With regard to this clonotype: As yet, its antigen is unknown.

Broader study findings: Naive CXCR3-positive and CXCR3-negative cells shared TRBV-TRBJ usage; memory cells diverged. Naive CXCR3-positive cells had TRB CDR3s more hydrophobic than those of CXCR3-negative naive cells.

Sequencing was carried out using naive CXCR3- CD8+ T cells from blood. Subset in this sample: CD45RO-CCR7+CD27+CD95- naive CD8+ T cells lacking CXCR3 (TNR3-). The sequence was collected from a human donor in good health. Some clones in this sample may be carry-over from other donors' samples. The chain uses TRBV12-3 or TRBV12-4 and TRBJ1-5. This CDR3 is CASGASQQPQHF.